This entry lists 9 T cell receptor beta chains sequenced from one sample in a study of T cell responses to AZD1222 COVID-19 vaccine. TCRdb's table, derived via immunoSEQ multiplex PCR, lists solely in-frame clones and lacks some. The sample holds some 180,000 clones, more than 85% seen once. The sample was peripheral blood, taken 28 days after the second AZD1222 dose. The origin of the receptors is an adult who received the AZD1222 COVID-19 vaccine.

V and J are TRBV7-9 and TRBJ2-5, with 10 bases aligning to TRBD1. Losses at the gene ends were 4 bases for V and 5 bases for J; bases not matched to a gene: 10. The germline V gene has CDR1 SEHNR and CDR2 FQNEAQ (reference sequence). This CDR3 has 16 amino acids. The CDR3 loop is CASSSTDRGRRETQYF. DNA for the CDR3: TGTGCCAGCAGCTCCACTGACAGGGGGCGGAGGGAGACCCAGTACTTC.

This chain uses TRBV13 with TRBJ1-2; D gene uncertain. Trimming pared 1 base from V and 8 bases from J, leaving 8 bases between. This CDR3 region has 12 residues. In germline, CDR1 is PRHDT, CDR2 FYEKMQ (reference sequence). CDR3 DNA: TGTGCCAGCAGCTTAGATTGGCTGGGCTACACCTTC. Protein sequence: CASSLDWLGYTF.

The V call is TRBV7-6, the J call TRBJ1-1, with D tentatively TRBD1 (5 bases). Trimming pared 2 bases from V and 1 base from J, leaving 11 bases between. Germline V lookup: CDR1 SGHVS, CDR2 FNYEAQ. The CDR3 sequence is 15 residues long. Here the CDR3 DNA reads TGTGCCAGCAGCTTAAGGGCGGGGGGGAACACTGAAGCTTTCTTT. Protein: CASSLRAGGNTEAFF.

The rearrangement links TRBV7-3 to TRBJ2-2; a weak D match, TRBD2 (6 bases). CDR3 size: 16 residues. V dropped 5 bases and J dropped 1 base, with 14 bases sitting between them. Germline values: CDR1 SGHTA, CDR2 FQGTGA. The CDR3: CASSTGGVLNTGELFF. DNA for the CDR3: TGTGCCAGCAGCACAGGCGGGGTTCTGAACACCGGGGAGCTGTTTTTT.

This chain connects TRBV7-9 to TRBJ2-3; the D gene is possibly TRBD1 (6 bases). The V gene lost 3 bases and the J gene lost 3 bases, with 7 bases spanning the gap. The germline V gene encodes CDR1 SEHNR and CDR2 FQNEAQ (reference sequence). The CDR3 has 13 amino acids. The CDR3 is CASSFTGTDTQYF. DNA of the CDR3: TGTGCCAGCAGCTTCACAGGGACAGATACGCAGTATTTT.

This chain connects TRBV19 to TRBJ2-1, with 7 positions matching TRBD2. The trim removed 3 bases at V and 5 bases at J, leaving 13 bases unmatched. Germline CDR1 and CDR2: LNHDA and SQIVND (reference sequence). CDR3 length equals 17 residues. The CDR3 sequence is CASSMGRELAGNNEQFF. In DNA, the CDR3 is TGTGCCAGTAGTATGGGGCGGGAGCTCGCAGGGAACAATGAGCAGTTCTTC.

The chain uses TRBV7-2 and TRBJ2-7; 9 bases line up with TRBD1. The CDR3 totals 15 residues. The germline gives CDR1 SGHTA, CDR2 FQGNSA. Unmatched junction bases numbered 11, after V lost 5 bases and J lost 6 bases. The CDR3 reads CASSLHPGQGVEQYF. The CDR3 DNA reads TGTGCCAGCAGCCTTCATCCGGGACAGGGAGTCGAGCAGTACTTC. Based on the CDR3 plus reference TRBV7-2 and TRBJ2-7, the full variable domain is GAGVSQSPSNKVTEKGKDVELRCDPISGHTALYWYRQSLGQGLEFLIYFQGNSAPDKSGLPSDRFSAERTGGSVSTLTIQRTQQEDSAVYLCASSLHPGQGVEQYFGPGTRLTVT.

This clone was counted only a few times. The V and J genes are TRBV4-1 and TRBJ1-4; D call uncertain. Between the trimmed V and J ends, which lost 5 bases and 5 bases, there was a span of 9 bases. The CDR3 loop spans 13 amino acids. Germline V gene sequence: CDR1 MGHRA, CDR2 YSYEKL. In DNA form, the CDR3 reads TGCGCCAGCAGCACGACGGAGAATGAAAAACTGTTTTTT. It yields the protein CASSTTENEKLFF.

This clone was seen more than once but under ten times. The V call is TRBV6-5, the J call TRBJ2-5; 8 nucleotides line up with TRBD2. Germline-derived CDR1 and CDR2 are MNHEY and SVGAGI. The CDR3 loop spans 15 amino acids. After removal of 2 bases from V and 6 bases from J, the junction contained 8 bases not matched to a gene. The CDR3 coding sequence is TGTGCCAGCAGTTACAGGTCGGGGGGGAGACAGACCCAGTACTTC. Its protein is CASSYRSGGRQTQYF.